A single sample gave rise to the 12 T cell receptor beta chains below, sequenced in a study of technical replicates of blood from a few donors. Repertoires were generated with immunoSEQ multiplex PCR, while TCRdb's copy carries only in-frame clones and drops some. This table holds more than 65,000 clones, over 85% found once. The sample comprised T cells isolated from PBMCs. These receptors came from a human donor in good health.

V and J are TRBV27 and TRBJ1-4; no clear D. Germline-derived CDR1 and CDR2 are MNHEY and SMNVEV (reference sequence). Trimming removed 6 bases from V and 11 bases from J, with 13 bases in between. CDR3 length: 12 amino acids. Written as DNA, the CDR3 is TGTGCCAGCAGGTCTCATAGTGATAAACTGTTTTTT. This encodes CASRSHSDKLFF.

The rearrangement links TRBV6-5 to TRBJ1-1, with 7 bases fitting TRBD1. CDR3 length equals 14 residues. Germline trimming cut 0 bases from V and 3 bases from J; bases unmatched to any gene: 1. Germline loops: CDR1 MNHEY, CDR2 SVGAGI. The CDR3 DNA reads as TGTGCCAGCAGTTACTCGACAGGGTACACTGAAGCTTTCTTT. Residues: CASSYSTGYTEAFF.

This chain uses TRBV4-2 with TRBJ1-2, with 8 bases aligning to TRBD1. The germline CDR1 and CDR2 sequences are LGHNA and YNFKEQ. J was trimmed by 4 bases and V by 0 bases; bases with no gene match: 4. The CDR3 runs 15 residues. As DNA, the CDR3 is TGTGCCAGCAGCCAAGATCTACAGGGGGGCTATGGCTACACCTTC. Amino acids: CASSQDLQGGYGYTF.

The chain joins TRBV6-5 to TRBJ2-7; 8 bases align to TRBD1. The CDR3 contains 13 residues. The germline gives CDR1 MNHEY, CDR2 SVGAGI. V trimming: 5 bases; J trimming: 5 bases; junction bases outside the gene matches: 5. In DNA form, the CDR3 reads TGTGCCAGCAGTAGGACAGGGCTCAACGAGCAGTACTTC. Protein product: CASSRTGLNEQYF.

The chain combines TRBV5-4 with TRBJ2-7; 9 positions agree with TRBD1. The CDR3 loop spans 14 amino acids. With 4 bases clipped from V and 5 bases from J, the junction kept 7 bases outside the gene matches. Germline assignment: CDR1 SGHNT and CDR2 YYREEE (reference sequence). In DNA form, the CDR3 reads TGTGCCAGCAGCCCTTGGACAGGGGTGAACGAGCAGTACTTC. This encodes CASSPWTGVNEQYF.

This clone was recorded only once. The chain joins TRBV19 to TRBJ2-7, with D perhaps TRBD1 (6 bases). Germline assignment: CDR1 LNHDA and CDR2 SQIVND (reference sequence). The V end lost 1 base, the J end lost 3 bases, and 10 bases lay between the germline ends. This CDR3 region has 14 residues. CDR3 region: CASSIGGHLYEQYF. The DNA of the CDR3 is TGTGCCAGTAGTATAGGGGGACATCTCTACGAGCAGTACTTC.

The chain joins TRBV29-1 to TRBJ2-7; the match to TRBD2 covers 10 bases. From germline, CDR1 is SQVTM and CDR2 ANQGSEA. This CDR3 has 16 residues. V trimming: 4 bases; J trimming: 3 bases; junction bases outside the gene matches: 12. The CDR3 region is CSVAGLAGVSFYEQYF. The CDR3 DNA sequence: TGCAGCGTTGCCGGGCTAGCGGGAGTAAGTTTCTACGAGCAGTACTTC.

The rearrangement links TRBV10-3 to TRBJ2-7; 8 bases line up with TRBD2. The germline gives CDR1 ENHRY, CDR2 SYGVKD. The V gene end was trimmed by 8 bases and the J gene end by 2 bases; junction bases not matched to a gene: 8. The CDR3 has 14 amino acids. The DNA of the CDR3 is TGTGCCATCCGGGCGGGAGGCCTTCCCTACGAGCAGTACTTC. Amino acids: CAIRAGGLPYEQYF.

The chain couples TRBV28 to TRBJ2-7, with 10 bases lining up with TRBD1. This CDR3 comprises 15 residues. V shed 5 bases and J 6 bases; nucleotides not matched to a gene: 10. Per the germline V gene, CDR1 is MDHEN and CDR2 is SYDVKM. The CDR3 reads CASSQHRDRGPEQYF. The CDR3 coding sequence is TGTGCCAGCAGTCAACACCGGGACAGGGGACCCGAGCAGTACTTC. The full variable domain, completed using reference TRBV28 and TRBJ2-7, is DVKVTQSSRYLVKRTGEKVFLECVQDMDHENMFWYRQDPGLGLRLIYFSYDVKMKEKGDIPEGYSVSREKKERFSLILESASTNQTSMYLCASSQHRDRGPEQYFGPGTRLTVT.

This sequence joins TRBV6-6 and TRBJ2-1; 12 nucleotides match TRBD2. The V segment lost 6 bases and the J segment 9 bases; nucleotides outside the gene matches: 12. This CDR3 comprises 16 residues. Germline-derived CDR1 and CDR2 are MNHNY and SVGAGI (reference sequence). CDR3 region: CASRTFEGLAGLEQFF. In DNA, the CDR3 is TGTGCCAGCAGGACGTTCGAAGGACTAGCGGGACTTGAGCAGTTCTTC.

The rearrangement links TRBV5-1 to TRBJ1-4; 12 bases align to TRBD1. From germline, CDR1 is SGHRS and CDR2 YFSETQ. J was trimmed by 5 bases and V by 4 bases; bases with no gene match: 12. The CDR3 totals 18 residues. The CDR3 is CASSPSGTGGGWNEKLFF. CDR3 bases: TGCGCCAGCAGCCCGTCCGGGACAGGGGGCGGATGGAATGAAAAACTGTTTTTT.

The chain carries TRBV28 and TRBJ1-2; D perhaps matches TRBD1 (5 bases). Per germline, CDR1 MDHEN and CDR2 SYDVKM. The V gene lost 4 bases and the J gene lost 4 bases, with 13 bases spanning the gap. The CDR3 covers 14 residues. The CDR3 spells CASSWVTETYGYTF. The CDR3 DNA sequence: TGTGCCAGCAGTTGGGTGACAGAAACCTATGGCTACACCTTC.